The sequence of this TCR beta chain was determined in a study of blood T cell repertoires in COVID-19. The V gene lost 5 bases and the J gene lost 1 base, with 14 bases spanning the gap. Germline values: CDR1 SGHAT, CDR2 FQNNGV. This CDR3 is built from 15 residues. Profiled with immunoSEQ multiplex PCR; TCRdb holds only in-frame clones, not every one. The sample shows about 190,000 clones, around 90% of them seen only once. V and J are TRBV11-2 and TRBJ2-5, with D perhaps matching TRBD1 (5 bases). The source material was peripheral blood. The source of this sequence is a middle-aged man with acute or convalescent COVID-19. The CDR3 sequence is CASSPVGATQETQYF. In DNA form, the CDR3 reads TGTGCCAGCAGCCCGGTAGGGGCTACCCAAGAGACCCAGTACTTC.